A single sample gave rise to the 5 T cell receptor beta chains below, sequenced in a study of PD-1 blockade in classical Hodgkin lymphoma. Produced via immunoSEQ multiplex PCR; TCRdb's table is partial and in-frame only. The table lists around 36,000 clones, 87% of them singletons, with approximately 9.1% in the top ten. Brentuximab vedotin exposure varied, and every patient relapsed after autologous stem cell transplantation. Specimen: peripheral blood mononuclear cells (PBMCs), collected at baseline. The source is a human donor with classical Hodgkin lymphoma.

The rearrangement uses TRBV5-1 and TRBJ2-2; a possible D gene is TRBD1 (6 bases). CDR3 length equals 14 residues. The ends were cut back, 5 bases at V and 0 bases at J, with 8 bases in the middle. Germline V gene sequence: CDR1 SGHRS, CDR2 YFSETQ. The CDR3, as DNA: TGCGCCAGCAGGGGGGCAGCGAACACCGGGGAGCTGTTTTTT. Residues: CASRGAANTGELFF. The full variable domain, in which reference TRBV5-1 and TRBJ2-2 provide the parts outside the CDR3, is KAGVTQTPRYLIKTRGQQVTLSCSPISGHRSVSWYQQTPGQGLQFLFEYFSETQRNKGNFPGRFSGRQFSNSRSEMNVSTLELGDSALYLCASRGAANTGELFFGEGSRLTVL.

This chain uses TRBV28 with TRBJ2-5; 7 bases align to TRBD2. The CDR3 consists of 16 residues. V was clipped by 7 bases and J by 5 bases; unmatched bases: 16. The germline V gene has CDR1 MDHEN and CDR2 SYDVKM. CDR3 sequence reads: CASTYGWGRAEETQYF. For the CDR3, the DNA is TGTGCCAGCACCTATGGATGGGGGAGGGCCGAGGAGACCCAGTACTTC.

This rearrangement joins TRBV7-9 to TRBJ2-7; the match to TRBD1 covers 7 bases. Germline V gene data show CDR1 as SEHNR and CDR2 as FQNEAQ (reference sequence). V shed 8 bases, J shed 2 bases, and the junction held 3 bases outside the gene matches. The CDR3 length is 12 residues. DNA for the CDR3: TGTGCCAGCGGAGACAGGGCCTACGAGCAGTACTTC. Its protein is CASGDRAYEQYF.

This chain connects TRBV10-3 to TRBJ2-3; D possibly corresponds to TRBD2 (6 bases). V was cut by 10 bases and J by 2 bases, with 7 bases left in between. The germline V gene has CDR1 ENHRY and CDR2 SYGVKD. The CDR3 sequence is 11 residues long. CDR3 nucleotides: TGTGCCAGCGGGGTCACAGATACGCAGTATTTT. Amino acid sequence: CASGVTDTQYF.

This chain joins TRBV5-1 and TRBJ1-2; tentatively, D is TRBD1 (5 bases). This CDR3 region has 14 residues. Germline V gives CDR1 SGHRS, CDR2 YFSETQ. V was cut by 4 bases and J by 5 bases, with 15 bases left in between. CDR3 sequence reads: CASSPAGRNYGYTF. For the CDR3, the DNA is TGCGCCAGCAGCCCGGCGGGACGGAATTATGGCTACACCTTC.